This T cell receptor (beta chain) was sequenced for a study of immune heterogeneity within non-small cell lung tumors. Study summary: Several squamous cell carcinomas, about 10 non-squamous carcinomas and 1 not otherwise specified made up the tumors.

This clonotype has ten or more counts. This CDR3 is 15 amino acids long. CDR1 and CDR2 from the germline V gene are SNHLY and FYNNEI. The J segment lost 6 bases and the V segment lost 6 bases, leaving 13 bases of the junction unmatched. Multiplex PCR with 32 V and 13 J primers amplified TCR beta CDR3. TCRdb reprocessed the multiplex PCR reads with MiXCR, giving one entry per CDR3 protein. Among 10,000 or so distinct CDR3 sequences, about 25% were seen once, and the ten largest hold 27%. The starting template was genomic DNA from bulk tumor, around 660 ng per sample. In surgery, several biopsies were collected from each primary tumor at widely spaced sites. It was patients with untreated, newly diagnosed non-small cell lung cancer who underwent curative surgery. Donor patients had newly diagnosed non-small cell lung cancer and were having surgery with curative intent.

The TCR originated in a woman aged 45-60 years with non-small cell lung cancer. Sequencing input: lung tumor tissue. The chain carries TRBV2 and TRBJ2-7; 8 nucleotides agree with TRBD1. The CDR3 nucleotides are TGTGCCAGCAGGGGATCCCGGACAGGGTCGAGCGAGCAGTACTTC. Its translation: CASRGSRTGSSEQYF.